One sample yielded the 23 T cell receptor beta chains listed below, sequenced in a study of a mutant IDH1 vaccine in newly diagnosed glioma. The time point was: week 23, last vaccination. Doses comprised 300 ug of mutant IDH1 20-mer peptide each, plus topical imiquimod. Method: immunoSEQ multiplex PCR; TCRdb's copy keeps in-frame clones and lacks some. This table holds approximately 37,000 clones, around 76% found once. Their target antigens are unknown. The sequences come from PBMCs, collected from a glioma patient whose treatment included an IDH1 peptide vaccine. These receptors all stem from a man between 45 and 60 years old with glioma.

This chain uses TRBV6-1 with TRBJ2-5; D remains ambiguous. Germline CDR1 reads MNHNS; CDR2 reads SASEGT. The CDR3 is 12 residues long. Trimming left V 2 bases short and J 5 bases short, with 6 bases between. The DNA for the CDR3 is TGTGCCAGCAGTGAAAGTAGCGAGACCCAGTACTTC. It codes for CASSESSETQYF.

This clone occurred once. The chain combines TRBV19 with TRBJ2-7; D unresolved. From germline, CDR1 is LNHDA and CDR2 SQIVND (reference sequence). The CDR3 is made up of 15 amino acids. V was shortened by 5 bases and J by 5 bases, with 19 bases between the two germline ends. CDR3 in DNA: TGTGCCAGTAGTCCCCGGAGAAGGGAACGGGACGAGCAGTACTTC. This gives the protein CASSPRRRERDEQYF.

The chain carries TRBV7-9 and TRBJ1-2, with D hard to call. Trimming shortened V by 5 bases and J by 2 bases, and 12 bases separated the two germline ends. The CDR3 length is 14 residues. Per the germline V gene, CDR1 is SEHNR and CDR2 is FQNEAQ (reference sequence). CDR3 loop: CASSPPTGNYGYTF. CDR3 nucleotide sequence: TGTGCCAGCAGCCCCCCGACGGGGAACTATGGCTACACCTTC.

The chain couples TRBV5-4 to TRBJ1-2, with unresolved D. CDR3 length equals 14 residues. V shed 2 bases and J shed 6 bases, with 14 bases lying between them. The V gene's germline CDR1 is SGHNT and CDR2 YYREEE (reference sequence). CDR3 coding DNA: TGTGCCAGCAGCTTTGGAGGCCCTGGGGATGGCTACACCTTC. This encodes CASSFGGPGDGYTF.

The gene calls are TRBV5-4 and TRBJ2-7; D gene uncertain. In germline, CDR1 is SGHNT, CDR2 YYREEE (reference sequence). CDR3 length equals 12 residues. Trimming shortened V by 5 bases and J by 0 bases, and 6 bases separated the two germline ends. CDR3 amino acids: CASSFNSYEQYF. In DNA form, the CDR3 reads TGTGCCAGCAGTTTCAACTCCTACGAGCAGTACTTC.

This chain connects TRBV10-3 to TRBJ2-5; 7 bases fit TRBD2. CDR3 length: 15 residues. The J segment lost 3 bases and the V segment lost 3 bases, leaving 7 bases of the junction unmatched. In germline, CDR1 is ENHRY, CDR2 SYGVKD. Written as DNA, the CDR3 is TGTGCCATCAGTGAAGGGCGGGGGAGGGAAGAGACCCAGTACTTC. Its protein is CAISEGRGREETQYF.

This sequence joins TRBV11-3 and TRBJ2-2; a weak D match, TRBD2 (5 bases). V gave up 5 bases and J gave up 0 bases, with 13 bases separating them. The CDR3 extends over 16 amino acids. CDR1 is SGHNT, CDR2 YENEEA, per germline. The CDR3 reads CASSRGRAANTGELFF. CDR3 DNA: TGTGCCAGCAGCCGGGGTAGAGCTGCGAACACCGGGGAGCTGTTTTTT. The entire variable domain, with the rest obtained from reference TRBV11-3 and TRBJ2-2, is as follows: EAGVVQSPRYKIIEKKQPVAFWCNPISGHNTLYWYLQNLGQGPELLIRYENEEAVDDSQLPKDRFSAERLKGVDSTLKIQPAELGDSAVYLCASSRGRAANTGELFFGEGSRLTVL.

V and J are TRBV2 and TRBJ2-7; the D gene is possibly TRBD1 (5 bases). Deletions cut 3 bases from V and 5 bases from J, with 11 bases between. The CDR3 consists of 13 residues. Germline V gene lookup returns CDR1 SNHLY and CDR2 FYNNEI. The CDR3 sequence is CASSDRVRDEQYF. The DNA for the CDR3 is TGTGCCAGCAGTGACAGGGTTAGGGACGAGCAGTACTTC.

The count of this clone is one. V is TRBV19 and J is TRBJ2-2, with D tentatively TRBD1 (5 bases). This CDR3 contains 15 residues. V lost 3 bases and J lost 0, with 8 bases in between. Germline CDR1 is LNHDA and CDR2 is SQIVND (reference sequence). The CDR3 loop reads CASSIRAANTGELFF. The DNA for the CDR3 is TGTGCCAGTAGTATCAGGGCCGCGAACACCGGGGAGCTGTTTTTT.

This sequence joins TRBV10-3 and TRBJ2-6; 7 bases map to TRBD2. The CDR3 loop spans 16 amino acids. The V and J ends lost 5 bases and 4 bases, in that order; junction bases with no gene match: 8. Germline CDR1 is ENHRY and CDR2 is SYGVKD. This CDR3 is CAISSGRTIGANVLTF. CDR3 nucleotides: TGTGCCATCAGTTCCGGGAGGACGATCGGGGCCAACGTCCTGACTTTC.

The chain recombines TRBV7-8 with TRBJ1-5, with 7 positions matching TRBD1. There are 15 residues in the CDR3. With V trimmed by 5 bases and J by 5 bases, 9 bases remained unmatched. The germline V gene has CDR1 SGHVS and CDR2 FQNEAQ. The chain's CDR3 is CASSRTTGKDQPQHF. The CDR3 DNA follows: TGTGCCAGCAGCCGCACGACAGGGAAGGATCAGCCCCAGCATTTT.

This rearrangement joins TRBV19 to TRBJ2-3; D is unresolved. The CDR3 length is 14 residues. V lost 4 bases and J lost 0, with 8 bases in between. Germline V lookup: CDR1 LNHDA, CDR2 SQIVND (reference sequence). This CDR3 is CASSNQRSTDTQYF. The CDR3 bases are TGTGCCAGTAGTAATCAACGGAGCACAGATACGCAGTATTTT.

A few counts support this clone. This chain links TRBV6-5 with TRBJ2-7; TRBD1 agrees at 9 bases. Germline V gene data show CDR1 as MNHEY and CDR2 as SVGAGI. The CDR3 is made up of 16 amino acids. Germline trimming cut 4 bases from V and 5 bases from J; bases unmatched to any gene: 12. CDR3 nucleotides: TGTGCCAGCAGTTCCTTACCCGGGACAGGGCAGGACGAGCAGTACTTC. Protein: CASSSLPGTGQDEQYF.

V gene TRBV4-1 combines with J gene TRBJ2-7, with TRBD1 identical over 11 bases. V lost 4 bases, J lost 3 bases, and 5 bases stayed unmatched. The germline CDR1 and CDR2 sequences are MGHRA and YSYEKL. The CDR3 is 15 amino acids. The CDR3 is CASSRKGQGDYEQYF. The CDR3 nucleotides are TGCGCCAGCAGCCGAAAGGGACAGGGGGACTACGAGCAGTACTTC.

The rearrangement joins TRBV29-1 to TRBJ1-1; D uncertain. V dropped 4 bases and J dropped 1 base, with 7 bases sitting between them. The germline V gene encodes CDR1 SQVTM and CDR2 ANQGSEA. The CDR3 contains 12 residues. CDR3 sequence: CSVGGWNTEAFF. The CDR3 DNA reads as TGCAGCGTTGGGGGATGGAACACTGAAGCTTTCTTT.

This chain uses TRBV5-6 with TRBJ1-1; the D gene is possibly TRBD1 (6 bases). V lost 0 bases, J lost 4 bases, and 13 bases lay in between. The CDR3 spans 15 residues. The germline CDR1 and CDR2 sequences are SGHDT and YYEEEE. The CDR3 DNA sequence: TGTGCCAGCAGCTTGGGATGGGGGGCCTTCACTGAAGCTTTCTTT. Its protein is CASSLGWGAFTEAFF.

V is TRBV19 and J is TRBJ1-4; 7 positions match TRBD1. The J segment lost 0 bases and the V segment lost 7 bases, leaving 8 bases of the junction unmatched. This CDR3 region has 16 residues. CDR1 LNHDA and CDR2 SQIVND come from the germline V gene (reference sequence). The CDR3 spells CASTVRDSATNEKLFF. In DNA, the CDR3 is TGTGCCAGTACTGTTCGGGACAGTGCAACTAATGAAAAACTGTTTTTT. Together with reference TRBV19 and TRBJ1-4, the CDR3 gives the full variable domain: DGGITQSPKYLFRKEGQNVTLSCEQNLNHDAMYWYRQDPGQGLRLIYYSQIVNDFQKGDIAEGYSVSREKKESFPLTVTSAQKNPTAFYLCASTVRDSATNEKLFFGSGTQLSVL.

The V gene is TRBV6-1, the J gene TRBJ2-2, with D hard to call. Trimming took 5 bases from V and 7 from J, leaving 14 bases between them. Per germline, CDR1 MNHNS and CDR2 SASEGT. The CDR3 runs 14 residues. The CDR3 DNA reads as TGTGCCAGCAGTCCCCGTTTGGGCCACGGGGAGCTGTTTTTT. The encoded protein is CASSPRLGHGELFF.

The chain recombines TRBV9 with TRBJ1-3; D gene ambiguous. The V gene's germline CDR1 is SGDLS and CDR2 YYNGEE. The CDR3 runs 12 residues. The V gene lost 5 bases and the J gene lost 0 bases, with 3 bases spanning the gap. DNA for the CDR3: TGTGCCAGCAGGGACTCTGGAAACACCATATATTTT. Translation gives CASRDSGNTIYF.

V and J are TRBV6-1 and TRBJ1-4; a weak D match, TRBD1 (5 bases). Germline CDR1 reads MNHNS; CDR2 reads SASEGT. V lost 0 bases, J lost 5 bases, and 7 bases lay in between. The CDR3 is 14 residues long. CDR3 in DNA: TGTGCCAGCAGTGAAGCGGGGGGGAATGAAAAACTGTTTTTT. Translating gives CASSEAGGNEKLFF.

By proportion, this clone is medium-sized (0.01 to 0.1%). This chain joins TRBV6-5 and TRBJ1-1; D is unresolved. This CDR3 region has 14 residues. Per the germline V gene, CDR1 is MNHEY and CDR2 is SVGAGI. The V end lost 2 bases, the J end lost 3 bases, and 10 bases lay between the germline ends. CDR3 coding DNA: TGTGCCAGCAGTTACGCGCGGAAGGACACTGAAGCTTTCTTT. It specifies CASSYARKDTEAFF.

The sample holds a few counts of this clone. The J gene is TRBJ2-5, the V gene TRBV29-1; weak D call: TRBD1 (6 bases). This CDR3 comprises 14 residues. Trimming took off 2 bases at V and 5 bases at J, with 15 bases between the two ends. CDR1 SQVTM and CDR2 ANQGSEA come from the germline V gene. CDR3 in amino acids: CSVELVGQGETQYF. The CDR3 DNA is TGCAGCGTTGAATTAGTAGGGCAGGGGGAGACCCAGTACTTC.

This clone has a single count. CDR3 loop: CASSLYPLLAGAGEQYF. In DNA form, the CDR3 reads TGTGCCAGCAGTTTATACCCCCTTCTAGCGGGGGCGGGGGAGCAGTACTTC. V gene TRBV27 combines with J gene TRBJ2-7; 10 bases are a match to TRBD2. V lost 1 base to trimming and J lost 7 bases; unmatched junction nucleotides: 13. Germline V gene data show CDR1 as MNHEY and CDR2 as SMNVEV (reference sequence). CDR3 length equals 17 residues.